A single sample is the source of the 11 T cell receptor beta chains below, sequenced in a study of neurological immune-mediated disorders. MiXCR was run by TCRdb on the 5' RACE reads, yielding one entry per CDR3 protein. Among 80,000 or so distinct CDR3 sequences, roughly 9.9% were seen once, and the ten largest hold less than 2%. The sequenced sample was PBMCs. These TCRs come from a man aged 45-65 years in good health.

This clonotype was counted many times. This rearrangement joins TRBV20-1 to TRBJ2-1; D uncertain. The germline gives CDR1 DFQATT, CDR2 SNEGSKA (reference sequence). The V and J ends lost 0 bases and 10 bases respectively, with 22 bases between them. The CDR3 is 16 amino acids. The CDR3, as DNA: TGCAGTGCTAGAGATCGCCAAGCGAGACGTTTTGAGGAGCAGTTCTTC. This encodes CSARDRQARRFEEQFF.

The table lists this clonotype with many counts. The V and J genes are TRBV10-3 and TRBJ2-7; 9 bases map to TRBD2. V shed 3 bases, J shed 4 bases, and the junction held 7 bases outside the gene matches. The germline gives CDR1 ENHRY, CDR2 SYGVKD. The CDR3 has 15 residues. For the CDR3, the DNA is TGTGCCATCAGTGAAGGGCGGGAGGGATTATACGAGCAGTACTTC. It yields the protein CAISEGREGLYEQYF.

This clonotype came up many times. At one end the junction does not follow the germline gene, possibly because of a read error. This chain connects TRBV5-1 to TRBJ2-1; tentatively, D is TRBD1 (6 bases). The CDR3 consists of 13 residues. The V gene's germline CDR1 is SGHRS and CDR2 YFSETQ. CDR3 nucleotides: TGCGCCAGCAGCTCGGGGACAAACAATGATCAGTTCTTC. Translated, it gives CASSSGTNNDQFF. The variable domain in full, with the rest retrieved from reference TRBV5-1 and TRBJ2-1, is KAGVTQTPRYLIKTRGQQVTLSCSPISGHRSVSWYQQTPGQGLQFLFEYFSETQRNKGNFPGRFSGRQFSNSRSEMNVSTLELGDSALYLCASSSGTNNDQFFGPGTRLTVL.

About this clonotype itself: A clone one base away is much larger, so this may be a read error. The rearrangement uses TRBV6-5 and TRBJ2-7, with 8 positions matching TRBD1. Germline lookup yields CDR1 MNHEY and CDR2 SVGAGI. This CDR3 contains 14 residues. The CDR3 protein is CVSSPDRATYEQYF. The DNA of the CDR3 is TGTGTCAGCAGTCCGGACAGGGCCACCTACGAGCAGTACTTC.

The table lists this clonotype with many counts. The rearrangement links TRBV5-1 to TRBJ1-4; no definite D call. The germline V gene encodes CDR1 SGHRS and CDR2 YFSETQ. V was pared by 1 base and J by 0 bases, with 4 bases between. The CDR3 is 14 amino acids. CDR3 in DNA: TGCGCCAGCAGCTTGTTGTCAACTAATGAAAAACTGTTTTTT. Translation: CASSLLSTNEKLFF.

This clonotype was counted many times. The chain recombines TRBV4-2 with TRBJ2-3; D gene unclear. The CDR3 extends over 16 amino acids. Germline CDR1 is LGHNA and CDR2 is YNFKEQ. Trimming removed 0 bases from V and 4 bases from J, with 14 bases in between. CDR3 sequence: CASSQEQRPPADTQYF. The CDR3 DNA sequence: TGTGCCAGCAGCCAAGAGCAACGCCCCCCCGCAGATACGCAGTATTTT.

This clonotype was counted many times. The rearrangement uses TRBV11-2 and TRBJ2-5; D not certain. The CDR3 contains 13 residues. Per germline, CDR1 SGHAT and CDR2 FQNNGV. V was clipped by 4 bases and J by 1 base, with 7 bases between them. The CDR3 loop is CASSSGFQETQYF. The DNA for the CDR3 is TGTGCCAGCAGCTCCGGGTTCCAAGAGACCCAGTACTTC.

This clonotype was counted at least ten times. V is TRBV20-1 and J is TRBJ2-5; 10 bases fit TRBD2. V was pared by 5 bases and J by 3 bases, with 9 bases of the junction left unmatched. The CDR3 totals 15 residues. Germline values: CDR1 DFQATT, CDR2 SNEGSKA (reference sequence). CDR3 protein: CSAWASGGSKETQYF. Written as DNA, the CDR3 is TGCAGTGCTTGGGCTAGCGGGGGCAGTAAAGAGACCCAGTACTTC.

This clonotype was observed at least ten times. The rearrangement joins TRBV20-1 to TRBJ2-7; D might be TRBD1 (6 bases). This CDR3 region has 15 residues. With 0 bases removed from V and 2 bases from J, the gap between germline ends came to 14 bases. The germline V gene has CDR1 DFQATT and CDR2 SNEGSKA (reference sequence). The CDR3 spells CSARDRRTVTYEQYF. The CDR3 DNA follows: TGCAGTGCTAGAGATCGCAGGACAGTGACCTACGAGCAGTACTTC.

In this sample, this clonotype turned up many times. The chain combines TRBV7-9 with TRBJ2-1, with D possibly being TRBD2 (5 bases). CDR1 is SEHNR, CDR2 FQNEAQ, per germline (reference sequence). Deletions cut 3 bases from V and 6 bases from J, with 9 bases between. The CDR3 consists of 13 residues. CDR3: CASSFGGLNEQFF. The DNA for the CDR3 is TGTGCCAGCAGCTTCGGCGGGCTCAATGAGCAGTTCTTC.

There are many counts of this clonotype. V usage is TRBV7-9 and J usage is TRBJ2-7, with D tentatively TRBD1 or TRBD2 (5 bases each). The CDR3 covers 15 residues. Trimming removed 4 bases from V and 0 bases from J, with 13 bases in between. Germline CDR1 reads SEHNR; CDR2 reads FQNEAQ (reference sequence). CDR3 nucleotide sequence: TGTGCCAGCAGCTCTCGAGGGGATTCCTCCTACGAGCAGTACTTC. This translates into CASSSRGDSSYEQYF.